Below are 30 T cell receptor beta chains sequenced from a single sample in a study of shared clonotypes between healthy human individuals. Some clones are missing from TCRdb's copy, which holds only in-frame ones; the method was immunoSEQ multiplex PCR. The sample holds approximately 1.1 million clones, around 78% seen once. The sample consisted of memory CD4+ T cells from PBMCs. Subset defined: CD45RA-negative fraction. Receptors originate from a man aged 18 to 29 in good health. Some clones in this sample may be carry-over from other donors' samples.

The gene calls are TRBV5-6 and TRBJ1-5; TRBD1 is a possible D gene (6 bases). CDR3 length: 13 amino acids. V gave up 5 bases and J gave up 7 bases, with 13 bases separating them. CDR1 and CDR2 from the germline V gene are SGHDT and YYEEEE. CDR3 nucleotides: TGTGCCAGCAGTGGGGGGCGAGGGCAGCCCCAGCATTTT. This codes for CASSGGRGQPQHF.

The genes are TRBV5-4 and TRBJ2-1; D is ambiguous. The CDR3 has 12 residues. The germline V gene has CDR1 SGHNT and CDR2 YYREEE (reference sequence). Between the trimmed V and J ends, which lost 4 bases and 16 bases, there was a span of 18 bases. CDR3 nucleotides: TGTGCCAGCAGCCGCGACGGAGTCCCCGCATTCTTC. This sequence encodes CASSRDGVPAFF.

Written as DNA, the CDR3 is TGTGCCAGCAGACGTCCCCCGGGCCGCTATTCGACCGCTAACTATGGCTACACCTTC. Amino acids: CASRRPPGRYSTANYGYTF. This chain uses TRBV28 with TRBJ1-2, with D unclear. From germline, CDR1 is MDHEN and CDR2 SYDVKM. The V end lost 6 bases, the J end lost 0 bases, and 26 bases lay between the germline ends. The CDR3 extends over 19 amino acids.

This clone was detected ten times or more. The chain combines TRBV7-3 with TRBJ1-4, with D perhaps TRBD1 (6 bases). Germline assignment: CDR1 SGHTA and CDR2 FQGTGA. The CDR3 spans 15 residues. Trimming left V 4 bases short and J 7 bases short, with 16 bases between. The CDR3 DNA reads as TGTGCCAGCAGCTCGACAGGTCAAAGGGGTGAAAAACTGTTTTTT. It specifies CASSSTGQRGEKLFF.

The sample holds a few counts of this clone. Other DNA sequences in the sample encode the same CDR3. The rearrangement joins TRBV27 to TRBJ1-2; D is undetermined. The CDR3 covers 13 residues. Germline V gives CDR1 MNHEY, CDR2 SMNVEV (reference sequence). Trimming cost V 3 bases and J 0 bases, with 5 bases left between them. This chain's CDR3 is CASSFRANYGYTF. Written as DNA, the CDR3 is TGTGCCAGCAGTTTTCGAGCTAACTATGGCTACACCTTC.

V and J are TRBV13 and TRBJ2-7, with 9 positions matching TRBD1. The germline gives CDR1 PRHDT, CDR2 FYEKMQ (reference sequence). The junction had 8 bases not matched to a gene; V was cut back by 4 bases and J by 4 bases. The CDR3 runs 15 residues. Written as DNA, the CDR3 is TGTGCCAGCAGCTCAGGACAGGGGTCGACTTACGAGCAGTACTTC. Translation gives CASSSGQGSTYEQYF.

V gene TRBV4-2 combines with J gene TRBJ2-2, with TRBD2 matching 7 bases. V lost 0 bases to trimming and J lost 4 bases; unmatched junction nucleotides: 5. The germline V gene encodes CDR1 LGHNA and CDR2 YNFKEQ. The CDR3 covers 16 residues. CDR3 nucleotides: TGTGCCAGCAGCCAAGAAGCTAGCGGAGTCACCGGGGAGCTGTTTTTT. This translates into CASSQEASGVTGELFF.

The V and J genes are TRBV7-9 and TRBJ2-1; TRBD1 might be the D (5 bases). Germline V CDR1 and CDR2: SEHNR, FQNEAQ (reference sequence). The CDR3 has 13 amino acids. The V and J ends lost 6 bases and 11 bases respectively, with 17 bases between them. The CDR3 here is CASRAGMELKQFF. CDR3 DNA sequence: TGTGCCAGCAGGGCAGGGATGGAGCTTAAGCAGTTCTTC. Drawing the rest from reference TRBV7-9 and TRBJ2-1, the complete variable domain is DTGVSQNPRHKITKRGQNVTFRCDPISEHNRLYWYRQTLGQGPEFLTYFQNEAQLEKSRLLSDRFSAERPKGSFSTLEIQRTEQGDSAMYLCASRAGMELKQFFGPGTRLTVL.

This clone has just one count. The CDR3 reads CASSFGQGHQNTEAFF. CDR3 DNA: TGCGCCAGCAGCTTTGGTCAGGGACACCAGAACACTGAAGCTTTCTTT. J is TRBJ1-1 and V is TRBV5-1; the D gene is possibly TRBD1 (6 bases). CDR1 and CDR2 (germline): SGHRS, YFSETQ. The CDR3 loop spans 16 amino acids. Trimming cost V 2 bases and J 1 base, with 15 bases left between them.

A note on this clone: The same CDR3 can be traced to other DNA sequences in this sample. V and J are TRBV30 and TRBJ1-2, with D hard to call. The CDR3 contains 12 residues. In germline, CDR1 is GTSNPN, CDR2 SVGIG (reference sequence). The V end lost 5 bases, the J end lost 4 bases, and 11 bases lay between the germline ends. The CDR3 DNA follows: TGTGCCTGGGCACCGGGCCTCTATGGCTACACCTTC. This gives the protein CAWAPGLYGYTF.

V is TRBV5-1 and J is TRBJ2-7; TRBD2 matches 7 bases. The CDR3 is made up of 17 amino acids. From germline, CDR1 is SGHRS and CDR2 YFSETQ. Unmatched junction bases numbered 16, after V lost 1 base and J lost 6 bases. CDR3 in DNA: TGCGCCAGCAGCTTGTTGTCTTCATCGCGGGAGATAGGCGAGCAGTACTTC. It translates to CASSLLSSSREIGEQYF.

The J gene is TRBJ2-5, the V gene TRBV6-1; D perhaps matches TRBD2 (6 bases). Germline CDR1 reads MNHNS; CDR2 reads SASEGT. This CDR3 comprises 14 residues. Trimming stripped 7 bases from V and 4 bases from J, with 16 bases between. The CDR3 loop is CASIFIAAGETQYF. The CDR3 DNA is TGTGCCAGCATTTTCATAGCGGCGGGAGAGACCCAGTACTTC.

Details on this clone: It is likely a read error: a sequence one base away is far more abundant. The chain carries TRBV9 and TRBJ1-2; D is possibly TRBD1 (5 bases). The germline V gene encodes CDR1 SGDLS and CDR2 YYNGEE. Trimming stripped 3 bases from V and 4 bases from J, with 7 bases between. This CDR3 has 12 amino acids. In DNA form, the CDR3 reads TGTGCCAGCAGCGGGGGGATCTATGGCTACACCTTC. This gives the protein CASSGGIYGYTF.

V gene TRBV19 combines with J gene TRBJ2-7, with 11 positions matching TRBD2. The CDR3 loop spans 17 amino acids. V trimming: 5 bases; J trimming: 4 bases; junction bases outside the gene matches: 13. Germline assignment: CDR1 LNHDA and CDR2 SQIVND (reference sequence). For the CDR3, the DNA is TGTGCCAGTAGTGCGTATGCCCTACTAGCGGGAGAGTACGAGCAGTACTTC. Translating gives CASSAYALLAGEYEQYF.

The chain joins TRBV10-3 to TRBJ2-7, with 16 bases that match TRBD2. CDR1 ENHRY and CDR2 SYGVKD come from the germline V gene. The junction had 11 bases not matched to a gene; V was cut back by 4 bases and J by 2 bases. The CDR3 has 19 residues. The CDR3 region is CAISAQFGTSGRAPYEQYF. In DNA, the CDR3 is TGTGCCATCAGTGCCCAGTTTGGGACTAGCGGGAGGGCTCCCTACGAGCAGTACTTC.

The chain has TRBV27 and TRBJ1-1; D uncertain. V was trimmed by 4 bases and J by 0 bases, leaving 3 bases between them. Germline V CDR1 and CDR2: MNHEY, SMNVEV (reference sequence). There are 12 residues in the CDR3. The CDR3 nucleotides read TGTGCCAGCAGTTCGGTGAACACTGAAGCTTTCTTT. Amino acid sequence: CASSSVNTEAFF.

The chain has TRBV7-9 and TRBJ1-5; 7 bases are a match to TRBD1. This CDR3 region has 16 residues. Losses at the gene ends were 1 base for V and 5 bases for J; bases not matched to a gene: 8. CDR1 is SEHNR and CDR2 is FQNEAQ in the germline V gene (reference sequence). The CDR3 region has the DNA TGTGCCAGCAGCTTAGGGGCAGGGGGTTATGATCAGCCCCAGCATTTT. Its protein product is CASSLGAGGYDQPQHF.

This chain connects TRBV5-8 to TRBJ2-2; TRBD1 might be the D (5 bases). This CDR3 comprises 15 residues. Germline CDR1 and CDR2: SGHTS and YDEGEE. The germline V and J ends were trimmed by 3 bases and 3 bases, with 12 bases remaining between them. In DNA, the CDR3 is TGTGCCAGCAGCTCGTCGACAGACTACACCGGGGAGCTGTTTTTT. Protein: CASSSSTDYTGELFF.

The gene calls are TRBV4-2 and TRBJ2-7; 7 bases line up with TRBD2. Germline-derived CDR1 and CDR2 are LGHNA and YNFKEQ. This CDR3 contains 15 residues. V gave up 7 bases and J gave up 0 bases; unmatched junction bases: 9. CDR3 in amino acids: CASTRGGGSSYEQYF. Written as DNA, the CDR3 is TGTGCCAGCACCCGAGGCGGGGGATCCTCCTACGAGCAGTACTTC.

This clone was seen only a few times. V usage is TRBV6-1 and J usage is TRBJ1-2; the D gene is possibly TRBD1 (5 bases). V was cut by 4 bases and J by 7 bases, with 16 bases left in between. Germline CDR1 and CDR2: MNHNS and SASEGT. CDR3 length: 14 residues. The CDR3 DNA reads TGTGCCAGCAGTGTCAGGGAGATGGCGGTTGGCTACACCTTC. It encodes CASSVREMAVGYTF.

The chain carries TRBV19 and TRBJ1-1; D uncertain. CDR3 length equals 13 residues. Germline V gives CDR1 LNHDA, CDR2 SQIVND (reference sequence). The germline V and J ends were trimmed by 3 bases and 6 bases, with 11 bases remaining between them. As DNA, the CDR3 is TGTGCCAGTAGTATTTCGGGCAGCCCTGAAGCTTTCTTT. Translation: CASSISGSPEAFF. The variable domain in full, completed from reference TRBV19 and TRBJ1-1, reads DGGITQSPKYLFRKEGQNVTLSCEQNLNHDAMYWYRQDPGQGLRLIYYSQIVNDFQKGDIAEGYSVSREKKESFPLTVTSAQKNPTAFYLCASSISGSPEAFFGQGTRLTVV.

This chain connects TRBV5-4 to TRBJ2-3; D is possibly TRBD2 (7 bases). Germline lookup yields CDR1 SGHNT and CDR2 YYREEE (reference sequence). This CDR3 has 14 amino acids. The V end was cut by 0 bases, the J end by 4 bases, with 9 bases between. CDR3 sequence (DNA): TGTGCCAGCAGCTTGGGGGGGGGCCCAGATACGCAGTATTTT. This encodes CASSLGGGPDTQYF.

The CDR3 region is CASTLQGGLGYEQYF. For the CDR3, the DNA is TGTGCCAGCACCCTTCAGGGGGGGCTAGGGTACGAGCAGTACTTC. The rearrangement links TRBV6-5 to TRBJ2-7; D assignment may be TRBD1 or TRBD2 (7 bases each). From germline, CDR1 is MNHEY and CDR2 SVGAGI. The CDR3 loop spans 15 amino acids. V dropped 7 bases and J dropped 4 bases, with 20 bases sitting between them.

This chain joins TRBV2 and TRBJ2-1; TRBD2 might be the D (6 bases). This CDR3 has 16 amino acids. V lost 6 bases and J lost 0, with 15 bases in between. The germline CDR1 and CDR2 sequences are SNHLY and FYNNEI. DNA of the CDR3: TGTGCCAGCAGGACCTGGGACTCCAGCTCCTACAATGAGCAGTTCTTC. Translated, it gives CASRTWDSSSYNEQFF.

The chain carries TRBV7-2 and TRBJ2-1, with no clear D. From germline, CDR1 is SGHTA and CDR2 FQGNSA. V was trimmed by 6 bases and J by 7 bases, leaving 13 bases between them. The length of the CDR3 is 13 residues. The CDR3 nucleotides read TGTGCCAGCAGACGTACGGGCATGAATGAGCAGTTCTTC. Translation: CASRRTGMNEQFF.

This chain uses TRBV5-1 with TRBJ2-3, with D possibly TRBD1 on 6 matching bases. The V gene's germline CDR1 is SGHRS and CDR2 YFSETQ. CDR3 length equals 15 residues. V was clipped by 3 bases and J by 4 bases, with 15 bases between them. The CDR3 coding sequence is TGCGCCAGCAGCTCACTACAGGGTGGGGCAGATACGCAGTATTTT. The encoded protein is CASSSLQGGADTQYF.

The gene calls are TRBV9 and TRBJ2-3; D gene ambiguous. Trimming removed 4 bases at V and 3 bases at J, with 12 bases between. Germline V lookup: CDR1 SGDLS, CDR2 YYNGEE. This CDR3 contains 14 residues. CDR3 protein: CASSYGSTTDTQYF. The CDR3 coding sequence is TGTGCCAGCAGCTACGGGTCGACTACAGATACGCAGTATTTT.

This chain joins TRBV10-3 and TRBJ2-7; 7 nucleotides align to TRBD1. The length of the CDR3 is 16 residues. In germline, CDR1 is ENHRY, CDR2 SYGVKD. After removal of 3 bases from V and 3 bases from J, the junction contained 11 bases not matched to a gene. CDR3: CAISDTKPGQIYEQYF. The CDR3 nucleotides are TGTGCCATCAGTGATACCAAACCGGGACAGATCTACGAGCAGTACTTC.

The chain links TRBV5-4 to TRBJ2-3; TRBD2 matches 14 bases. Looked up from germline, CDR1 is SGHNT and CDR2 is YYREEE (reference sequence). CDR3 length: 17 amino acids. The V segment lost 0 bases and the J segment 4 bases; nucleotides outside the gene matches: 4. In nucleotides, the CDR3 is TGTGCCAGCAGCTTGGGACTAGCGGGAGGGTCCTCAGATACGCAGTATTTT. It translates to CASSLGLAGGSSDTQYF.

The chain couples TRBV4-1 to TRBJ1-5; D remains ambiguous. The CDR3 totals 15 residues. Germline CDR1 reads MGHRA; CDR2 reads YSYEKL. Deletions cut 0 bases from V and 5 bases from J, with 11 bases between. CDR3 protein: CASSQEGMVYQPQHF. The CDR3 DNA reads TGCGCCAGCAGCCAAGAAGGGATGGTGTATCAGCCCCAGCATTTT.